One and the same sample provided the 26 T cell receptor beta chains below, sequenced in a study of CD8 T cells in ankylosing spondylitis. Via MiXCR, TCRdb re-called the 5' RACE reads, giving one row per CDR3 protein. The table includes roughly 260,000 distinct CDR3 sequences, over 15% detected once. The sequencing input was blood, either unsorted or a sorted T cell fraction (not recorded which). The receptors stem from a male donor with ankylosing spondylitis or in good health (not recorded which).

This clonotype appeared many times. V gene TRBV11-2 combines with J gene TRBJ2-5; tentative D call: TRBD1 (6 bases). The germline V gene encodes CDR1 SGHAT and CDR2 FQNNGV. The CDR3 covers 13 residues. V was shortened by 2 bases and J by 5 bases, with 9 bases between the two germline ends. The CDR3 here is CASSLRDIETQYF. CDR3 coding DNA: TGTGCCAGCAGCTTAAGGGACATTGAGACCCAGTACTTC.

This clonotype was counted at least ten times. The chain has TRBV5-1 and TRBJ2-1; TRBD1 matches 10 bases. The CDR3 runs 15 residues. Germline V lookup: CDR1 SGHRS, CDR2 YFSETQ. Losses at the gene ends were 7 bases for V and 4 bases for J; bases not matched to a gene: 8. CDR3 loop: CASSGTGQGYNEQFF. The CDR3 DNA reads as TGCGCCAGCTCAGGGACGGGACAGGGGTACAATGAGCAGTTCTTC.

In its sample, this clonotype was seen once. The gene calls are TRBV20-1 and TRBJ2-5; 9 nucleotides line up with TRBD1. The V gene's germline CDR1 is DFQATT and CDR2 SNEGSKA (reference sequence). The CDR3 contains 19 residues. J lost 2 bases, V lost 0 bases, and 16 bases had no gene match. CDR3 residues: CSARDSSQHRGLSQETQYF. The CDR3 DNA follows: TGCAGTGCTAGAGATTCTTCACAACACAGGGGGCTTTCTCAAGAGACCCAGTACTTC.

Many counts were recorded for this clonotype. The chain combines TRBV29-1 with TRBJ2-3; TRBD1 is a possible D gene (7 bases). Trimming left V 2 bases short and J 4 bases short, with 10 bases between. Germline CDR1 reads SQVTM; CDR2 reads ANQGSEA. This CDR3 is 13 amino acids long. The CDR3 sequence is CSVEQGGADTQYF. CDR3 bases: TGCAGCGTTGAACAGGGGGGCGCAGATACGCAGTATTTT.

The chain links TRBV24-1 to TRBJ2-3, with D possibly being TRBD2 (6 bases). The germline V and J ends were trimmed by 2 bases and 3 bases, with 17 bases remaining between them. Germline V gene data show CDR1 as KGHDR and CDR2 as SFDVKD. The CDR3 runs 17 residues. The CDR3 region has the DNA TGTGCCACCAGTGATTCGCGGGACCCCAAGGGTACAGATACGCAGTATTTT. Its translation: CATSDSRDPKGTDTQYF.

This clonotype showed up just a few times. The chain couples TRBV5-6 to TRBJ2-5, with 11 bases identical to TRBD1. Trimming at V came to 2 bases and at J to 4 bases, leaving 4 bases not matched to a gene. The CDR3 has 15 residues. Germline V CDR1 and CDR2: SGHDT, YYEEEE. The CDR3 coding sequence is TGTGCCAGCAGCTTAGGGACAGGGGGAAGAGAGACCCAGTACTTC. Its protein is CASSLGTGGRETQYF.

J is TRBJ2-2 and V is TRBV11-1; 12 nucleotides match TRBD1. The CDR3 spans 18 residues. Looked up from germline, CDR1 is SGHAT and CDR2 is FQDESV (reference sequence). After removal of 1 base from V and 3 bases from J, the junction contained 6 bases not matched to a gene. The CDR3 here is CASSLGRRDRGHTGELFF. As DNA, the CDR3 is TGTGCCAGCAGCTTAGGACGAAGGGACAGGGGGCACACCGGGGAGCTGTTTTTT. The whole variable domain, remainder taken from reference TRBV11-1 and TRBJ2-2, is EAEVAQSPRYKITEKSQAVAFWCDPISGHATLYWYRQILGQGPELLVQFQDESVVDDSQLPKDRFSAERLKGVDSTLKIQPAELGDSAMYLCASSLGRRDRGHTGELFFGEGSRLTVL.

This clonotype has a count of ten or more. The chain links TRBV29-1 to TRBJ2-2; possible D gene TRBD2, 6 bases. Trimming shortened V by 7 bases and J by 0 bases, and 12 bases separated the two germline ends. From germline, CDR1 is SQVTM and CDR2 ANQGSEA. This CDR3 has 14 amino acids. CDR3: CSAHSGSNTGELFF. For the CDR3, the DNA is TGCAGCGCCCATAGCGGCTCGAACACCGGGGAGCTGTTTTTT.

The rearrangement uses TRBV4-2 and TRBJ2-5; D ambiguous. The CDR3 spans 12 residues. From germline, CDR1 is LGHNA and CDR2 YNFKEQ. The germline V and J ends were trimmed by 0 bases and 5 bases, with 4 bases remaining between them. The chain's CDR3 is CASSQDHETQYF. In DNA form, the CDR3 reads TGTGCCAGCAGCCAAGATCACGAGACCCAGTACTTC.

There are a few counts of this clonotype. The V call is TRBV18, the J call TRBJ1-4; TRBD1 matches at 9 bases. This CDR3 is built from 14 residues. V was pared by 3 bases and J by 8 bases, with 4 bases of the junction left unmatched. Germline V CDR1 and CDR2: KGHSH, LQKENI. CDR3 loop: CASSPDRGAEKLFF. In DNA, the CDR3 is TGTGCCAGCTCACCGGACAGGGGAGCCGAAAAACTGTTTTTT.

This clonotype was counted ten times or more. This chain uses TRBV12-3 or TRBV12-4 with TRBJ2-1; no clear D. This CDR3 contains 15 residues. V lost 3 bases to trimming and J lost 7 bases, with 16 bases between them. In DNA form, the CDR3 reads TGTGCCAGCAGTTTTGCCTCTAGGCGTCCAAATGAGCAGTTCTTC. As protein: CASSFASRRPNEQFF.

This chain links TRBV28 with TRBJ1-6, with 7 bases identical to TRBD1. CDR1 MDHEN and CDR2 SYDVKM come from the germline V gene. The CDR3 has 16 amino acids. With V trimmed by 1 base and J by 10 bases, 10 bases remained unmatched. CDR3 nucleotides: TGTGCCAGCAGTTTATCCAGGGGGGTGTTTGGATCACCCCTCCACTTT. Protein sequence: CASSLSRGVFGSPLHF.

The V gene is TRBV24-1, the J gene TRBJ2-1; tentative D call: TRBD1 (5 bases). Germline CDR1 and CDR2: KGHDR and SFDVKD. V was pared by 3 bases and J by 3 bases, with 14 bases between. This CDR3 region has 16 residues. The CDR3 region is CATSDDSQGYYNEQFF. In DNA, the CDR3 is TGTGCCACCAGTGATGACTCCCAGGGCTACTACAATGAGCAGTTCTTC.

V gene TRBV6-1 combines with J gene TRBJ2-1, with TRBD2 matching 11 bases. V lost 2 bases to trimming and J lost 8 bases; unmatched junction nucleotides: 2. Germline CDR1 reads MNHNS; CDR2 reads SASEGT. This CDR3 region has 14 residues. The CDR3 region is CASSELAGGYEQFF. CDR3 DNA: TGTGCCAGCAGTGAACTAGCGGGGGGCTATGAGCAGTTCTTC.

The chain employs TRBV3-1 and TRBJ2-3; 9 bases agree with TRBD2. The V and J ends lost 1 base and 0 bases, in that order; junction bases with no gene match: 8. Germline V gene data show CDR1 as LGHDT and CDR2 as YNNKEL (reference sequence). The CDR3 spans 18 residues. CDR3: CASSQVSSGKFSTDTQYF. The DNA of the CDR3 is TGTGCCAGCAGCCAAGTGTCTAGCGGGAAGTTTAGCACAGATACGCAGTATTTT.

A note on this clonotype: Being one base from a much bigger clone, this may be a read error. V is TRBV5-1 and J is TRBJ2-2; TRBD2 is a possible D gene (7 bases). CDR1 is SGHRS and CDR2 is YFSETQ in the germline V gene. The CDR3 runs to 16 residues. The CDR3 DNA reads as TGCGCCAGCACCTTGGATGGGGGGGCGAGCACCGGGGAGCTGTTTTTT. Protein: CASTLDGGASTGELFF.

The rearrangement links TRBV12-3 or TRBV12-4 to TRBJ2-1, with 12 bases matching TRBD2. CDR3 length equals 16 residues. The trim removed 1 base at V and 8 bases at J, leaving 6 bases unmatched. The CDR3 DNA reads as TGTGCCAGCAGTTTAGGCCCGACTAGCGGGAGCCATGAGCAGTTCTTC. It codes for CASSLGPTSGSHEQFF.

The gene calls are TRBV29-1 and TRBJ2-2; 9 positions match TRBD2. This CDR3 comprises 17 residues. The ends lost 6 bases at V and 3 bases at J; junction bases unmatched: 14. CDR1 is SQVTM, CDR2 ANQGSEA, per germline. This CDR3 is CSVVTPSGTGDTGELFF. CDR3 sequence (DNA): TGCAGCGTCGTGACCCCTAGCGGGACCGGCGACACCGGGGAGCTGTTTTTT.

This clonotype was picked up one time. This chain links TRBV12-3 or TRBV12-4 with TRBJ2-3, with TRBD1 as a possible D gene (6 bases). The CDR3 runs to 14 residues. V was trimmed by 5 bases and J by 4 bases, leaving 13 bases between them. The CDR3 DNA reads as TGTGCCAGCAGTACCCTGACAGGCGCAGATACGCAGTATTTT. It is translated as CASSTLTGADTQYF.

The rearrangement joins TRBV11-1 to TRBJ1-6; possible D gene TRBD1, 5 bases. V shed 2 bases and J shed 7 bases, with 9 bases lying between them. Germline assignment: CDR1 SGHAT and CDR2 FQDESV (reference sequence). The CDR3 consists of 14 residues. This CDR3 is CASSLSWGNSPLHF. The CDR3 DNA reads as TGTGCCAGCAGCTTAAGTTGGGGGAATTCACCCCTCCACTTT.

Only a few counts were recorded for this clonotype. This sequence joins TRBV9 and TRBJ2-2; 10 nucleotides align to TRBD1. The junction had 11 bases not matched to a gene; V was cut back by 3 bases and J by 0 bases. Looked up from germline, CDR1 is SGDLS and CDR2 is YYNGEE. The CDR3 sequence is 19 residues long. This chain's CDR3 is CASSERQGAKVANTGELFF. In DNA, the CDR3 is TGTGCCAGCAGCGAGAGACAGGGGGCTAAAGTCGCGAACACCGGGGAGCTGTTTTTT.

This CDR3 is CSAQPSKGYTF. Here the CDR3 DNA reads TGCAGTGCTCAGCCCAGTAAGGGCTACACCTTC. The chain links TRBV20-1 to TRBJ1-2; unclear D gene. Germline CDR1 reads DFQATT; CDR2 reads SNEGSKA (reference sequence). The CDR3 sequence is 11 residues long. V was clipped by 5 bases and J by 8 bases, with 12 bases between them.

The genes are TRBV5-5 and TRBJ2-5, with a tentative D call TRBD2 (6 bases). Looked up from germline, CDR1 is SGHKS and CDR2 is YYEKEE (reference sequence). The CDR3 runs to 14 residues. Trimming removed 4 bases at V and 1 base at J, with 11 bases between. CDR3 nucleotides: TGTGCCAGCAGCACCGGGACTTTCCAAGAGACCCAGTACTTC. This codes for CASSTGTFQETQYF.

The gene calls are TRBV15 and TRBJ1-6; the D is unclear. The germline CDR1 and CDR2 sequences are LNHNV and YYDKDF (reference sequence). This CDR3 has 12 amino acids. Trimming removed 5 bases at V and 8 bases at J, with 7 bases between. CDR3 DNA sequence: TGTGCCACCAGCGATTGGGATTCACCCCTCCACTTT. This codes for CATSDWDSPLHF. The full variable domain, in which reference TRBV15 and TRBJ1-6 provide the parts outside the CDR3, is DAMVIQNPRYQVTQFGKPVTLSCSQTLNHNVMYWYQQKSSQAPKLLFHYYDKDFNNEADTPDNFQSRRPNTSFCFLDIRSPGLGDTAMYLCATSDWDSPLHFGNGTRLTVT.

The chain has TRBV5-1 and TRBJ2-3; D gene ambiguous. The CDR3 contains 14 residues. The V and J ends lost 1 base and 4 bases respectively, with 10 bases between them. The germline CDR1 and CDR2 sequences are SGHRS and YFSETQ. In DNA form, the CDR3 reads TGCGCCAGCAGCTTGCACGCCAGCGCAGATACGCAGTATTTT. It specifies CASSLHASADTQYF.

This chain connects TRBV7-7 to TRBJ2-1, with a weak D call TRBD2 (6 bases). The CDR3 is 16 residues long. V lost 5 bases and J 3 bases, leaving 17 bases between the germline ends. Germline V gene data show CDR1 as SSHAT and CDR2 as FNYEAQ (reference sequence). The CDR3 loop reads CASSRTRTTRYNEQFF. The CDR3 bases are TGTGCCAGCAGCCGCACTAGGACTACGCGCTACAATGAGCAGTTCTTC.